This record looks at one TCR beta chain sequence and its context. This clonotype was observed a few times. This clone's antigen is unknown. The record has no base qualities; no much larger clone is one base away. The protocol used for the library was PCR. Sequencing took place on an Illumina HiSeq 2500. To reduce PCR and sequencing biases, unique molecular identifiers were incorporated into the TCR beta cDNA libraries. Roughly 0.5 million cDNA molecules were obtained per 1 to 10 million input T cells, so each molecule approximated one T cell. The same protocol used for the earlier healthy control dataset was applied to prepare and sequence the patient libraries. Within a given batch, samples were prepared together, multiplexed and sequenced on the same HiSeq lane. The authors' analysis ran thus. MIGEC was used to process the raw barcoded reads, and molecular identifier groups with only a single read were discarded before consensus assembly and CDR3 extraction. VDJtools was used for post-analysis of the clonotype tables, and diversity was normalized by down-sampling every dataset to the size of the smallest sample. To correct batch-related cross-sample contamination, repertoire overlap clustering matched CDR3 amino acid sequences but not nucleotide sequences. TCRdb reran the public reads through fastp at Q25 and MiXCR, keeping productive beta chains. Duplicate CDR3 protein sequences are folded into a single record with the most common DNA and genes. These V and J calls rely on TCRdb rather than the paper's analysis. A total of under 900,000 distinct CDR3 sequences appear in this sample, approximately 50% of them only once. The top ten clonotypes cover 4.6% of the sample.

This specimen comes from a study of post-analysis software for immune sequencing data (dated by TCRdb to the mid-2010s). With respect to the entire study: The recorded disease courses included relapsing-remitting, secondary progressive and progressive-relapsing multiple sclerosis, and some patients had no subtype annotation. The multiple sclerosis patient repertoires were compared with 11 previously published healthy control repertoires from donors aged about 6 to 26 years. A subset of samples was prepared in parallel using single-end sample barcoding, then pooled and co-amplified after Illumina adapter ligation. Results the study describes overall, beyond this receptor: Direct clustering with F measure showed strong co-clustering of samples prepared in the same batch, prompting a batch-effect correction. Patients showed significantly higher frequencies than controls for a few TRBV segments, among them TRBV5-6, TRBV5-1 and TRBV20-1. Normalized Chao1 diversity was significantly lower in multiple sclerosis patients than controls, suggesting substantial peripheral T-cell clonal expansion. The control group was slightly older than the multiple sclerosis patient group.

According to the germline V gene, CDR1 reads MGHRA and CDR2 reads YSYEKL. Measured from the cysteine to the phenylalanine, the CDR3 is 15 residues long. Only the CDR3 region is kept as DNA, spanning 45 bases read in frame from base 1. V and J are trimmed by 4 bases and 6 bases, and the gene matches miss 9 bases of the junction. To demonstrate the VDJtools post-analysis software, TCR beta repertoires were profiled from the peripheral blood of 10 to 15 young patients with multiple sclerosis. The patients with multiple sclerosis were children and adolescents between roughly 6 and 17 years of age. Here the chain combines TRBV4-1 and TRBJ2-3; a stretch of 8 junction bases matches TRBD2. The sequencing sample was made of blood. This TCR came from a girl aged 10 to 17 with multiple sclerosis. The sequenced DNA: TGCGCCAGCAGCCGTATTGGGACTAGTGGGGATACGCAGTATTTT. Its product reads: CASSRIGTSGDTQYF.